This TCR beta chain was observed in a study of T cells in Graves' hyperthyroidism and ophthalmopathy. Trimming removed 5 bases at V and 7 bases at J, with 23 bases between. The CDR3 consists of 17 residues. Germline CDR1 reads SEHNR; CDR2 reads FQNEAQ (reference sequence). Using RNA transcripts as the source, TCR beta CDR3 regions were amplified. The primer set for the first-round RT-PCR of the TCR CDR3 was HTBI. MiXCR, run by TCRdb on the multiplex PCR reads, gives a single entry per CDR3 protein. Found here are around 720,000 distinct CDR3 sequences, just over 35% of them singletons; the top ten hold around 31%.

This rearrangement joins TRBV7-9 to TRBJ1-4; maybe TRBD1 (5 bases). The sequence was collected from a woman aged 40 to 50 with Graves' hyperthyroidism. The sequenced sample consisted of blood. The CDR3 DNA is TGTGCCAGCAGCCAAGATTCAGGGAGGCTGGTTGTTGAAAAACTGTTTTTT. Its translation is CASSQDSGRLVVEKLFF.